What follows is one T cell receptor (beta chain) and its context. These data originate in a study of blood T cell repertoires in COVID-19. The wider study: The study drew acute and convalescent COVID-19 samples from the United States, Italy and Spain.

With V trimmed by 4 bases and J by 7 bases, 3 bases remained unmatched. The CDR3 totals 11 residues. Germline V lookup: CDR1 SQVTM, CDR2 ANQGSEA. In the original processing: Reference gene primer amplification gave nucleated cell count estimates. Sequenced by immunoSEQ multiplex PCR; TCRdb stores in-frame clones only, minus some. The D gene and trimming were derived from the DNA, and the V and J assignments and clone size from that table. The sample lists around 280,000 clones; 70% to 90% were seen once. The V call is TRBV29-1, the J call TRBJ1-1, with 7 bases lining up with TRBD1. The sequence came from a man aged 65-85 years with acute or convalescent COVID-19. The sample taken for sequencing was peripheral blood. As DNA, the CDR3 is TGCAGCGTTGTGCGGGACAGTGAAGCTTTCTTT. Translating gives CSVVRDSEAFF. Full variable domain (outside the CDR3, taken from reference TRBV29-1 and TRBJ1-1): SAVISQKPSRDICQRGTSLTIQCQVDSQVTMMFWYRQQPGQSLTLIATANQGSEATYESGFVIDKFPISRPNLTFSTLTVSNMSPEDSSIYLCSVVRDSEAFFGQGTRLTVV.